This entry describes one T cell receptor (beta chain). Germline CDR1 is SNHLY and CDR2 is FYNNEI. This CDR3 comprises 13 residues. Trimming took off 6 bases at V and 3 bases at J, with 11 bases between the two ends. Produced via immunoSEQ multiplex PCR; TCRdb's table is partial and in-frame only. The sample records 250,000 or so clones, roughly 90% being singletons. These data originate in a study of blood T cell repertoires in COVID-19. In the study overall: Sample material is recorded as cDNA or gDNA derived from T cells, B-cell-depleted T cells, or PBMCs.

The chain recombines TRBV2 with TRBJ1-1, with unresolved D. The material sequenced was PBMCs or T cells enriched from blood (not recorded which). This clonotype was sampled from a woman under 40 with acute COVID-19. The CDR3 spells CASRIGRYTEAFF. The CDR3 DNA sequence: TGTGCCAGCAGGATAGGGAGGTACACTGAAGCTTTCTTT.